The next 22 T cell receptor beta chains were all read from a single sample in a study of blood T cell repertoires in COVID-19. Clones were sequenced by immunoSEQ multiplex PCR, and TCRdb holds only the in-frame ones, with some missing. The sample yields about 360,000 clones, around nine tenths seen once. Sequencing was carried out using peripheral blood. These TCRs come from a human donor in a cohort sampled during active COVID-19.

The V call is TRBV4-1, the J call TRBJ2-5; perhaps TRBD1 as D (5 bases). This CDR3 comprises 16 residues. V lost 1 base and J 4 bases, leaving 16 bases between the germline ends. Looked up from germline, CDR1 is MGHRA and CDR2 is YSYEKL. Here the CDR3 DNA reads TGCGCCAGCAGCCAAGGTGTGGGTGAAAGGGGAGAGACCCAGTACTTC. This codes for CASSQGVGERGETQYF.

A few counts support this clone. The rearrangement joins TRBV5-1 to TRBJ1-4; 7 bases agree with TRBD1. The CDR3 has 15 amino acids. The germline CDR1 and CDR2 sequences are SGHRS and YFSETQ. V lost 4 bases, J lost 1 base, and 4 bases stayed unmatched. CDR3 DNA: TGCGCCAGCAGCCCGAACAGGGGAACTAATGAAAAACTGTTTTTT. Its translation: CASSPNRGTNEKLFF.

The CDR3: CASSIVAGGTDTQYF. The CDR3 region has the DNA TGTGCCAGTAGTATTGTAGCGGGAGGAACAGATACGCAGTATTTT. V is TRBV19 and J is TRBJ2-3, with 10 positions matching TRBD2. Germline loops: CDR1 LNHDA, CDR2 SQIVND (reference sequence). V dropped 3 bases and J dropped 3; count of bases not matched to a gene: 3. CDR3 size: 15 residues.

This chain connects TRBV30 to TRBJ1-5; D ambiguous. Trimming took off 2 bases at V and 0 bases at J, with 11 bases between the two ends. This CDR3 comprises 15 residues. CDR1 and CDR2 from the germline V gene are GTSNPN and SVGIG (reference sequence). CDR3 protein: CAWSTADYSNQPQHF. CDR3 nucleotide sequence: TGTGCCTGGAGTACGGCGGACTATAGCAATCAGCCCCAGCATTTT.

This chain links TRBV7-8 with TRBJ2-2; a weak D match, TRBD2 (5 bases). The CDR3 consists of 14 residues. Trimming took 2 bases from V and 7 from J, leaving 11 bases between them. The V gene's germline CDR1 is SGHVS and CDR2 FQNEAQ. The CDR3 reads CASSLSRGFGELFF. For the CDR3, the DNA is TGTGCCAGCAGCTTATCTCGGGGTTTCGGGGAGCTGTTTTTT.

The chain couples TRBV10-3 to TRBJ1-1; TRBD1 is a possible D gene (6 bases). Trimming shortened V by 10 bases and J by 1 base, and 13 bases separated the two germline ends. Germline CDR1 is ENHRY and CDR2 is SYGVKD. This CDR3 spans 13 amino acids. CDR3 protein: CATRQDSNTEAFF. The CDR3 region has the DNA TGTGCCACACGACAGGATTCGAACACTGAAGCTTTCTTT.

For the CDR3, the DNA is TGCGCCAGCAGTCGCGGGGCTAGCGAAAGCTCCTACAATGAGCAGTTCTTC. The encoded protein is CASSRGASESSYNEQFF. The chain joins TRBV5-1 to TRBJ2-1, with D possibly matching TRBD2 (6 bases). Trimming left V 5 bases short and J 0 bases short, with 18 bases between. Per the germline V gene, CDR1 is SGHRS and CDR2 is YFSETQ. CDR3 length equals 17 residues.

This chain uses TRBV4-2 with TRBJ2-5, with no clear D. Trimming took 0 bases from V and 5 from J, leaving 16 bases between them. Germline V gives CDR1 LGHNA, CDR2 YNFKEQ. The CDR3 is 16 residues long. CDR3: CASSQESTSGSETQYF. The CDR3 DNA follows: TGTGCCAGCAGCCAAGAATCCACCTCAGGATCGGAGACCCAGTACTTC.

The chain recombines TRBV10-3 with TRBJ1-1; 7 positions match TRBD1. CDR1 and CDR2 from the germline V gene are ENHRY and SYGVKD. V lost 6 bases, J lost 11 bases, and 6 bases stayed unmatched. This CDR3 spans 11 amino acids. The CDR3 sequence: CAIRGDSMAFF. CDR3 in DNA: TGTGCCATCAGAGGGGACAGTATGGCTTTCTTT.

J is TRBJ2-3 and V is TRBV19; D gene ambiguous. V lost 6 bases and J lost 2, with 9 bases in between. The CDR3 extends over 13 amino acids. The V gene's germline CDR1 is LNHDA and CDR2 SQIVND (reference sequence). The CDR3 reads CASRWASTDTQYF. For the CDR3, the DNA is TGTGCCAGTAGGTGGGCATCCACAGATACGCAGTATTTT.

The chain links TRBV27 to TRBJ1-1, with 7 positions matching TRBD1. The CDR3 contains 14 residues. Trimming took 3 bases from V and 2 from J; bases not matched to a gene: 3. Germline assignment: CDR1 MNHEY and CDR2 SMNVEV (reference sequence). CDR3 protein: CASSFDRVNTEAFF. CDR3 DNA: TGTGCCAGCAGTTTCGACAGGGTCAACACTGAAGCTTTCTTT.

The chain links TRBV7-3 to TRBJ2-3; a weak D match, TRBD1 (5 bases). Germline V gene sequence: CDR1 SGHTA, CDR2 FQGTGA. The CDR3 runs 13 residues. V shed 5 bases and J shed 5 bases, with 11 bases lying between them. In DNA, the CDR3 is TGTGCCAGCAGCCCCTATCAGGGAGATACGCAGTATTTT. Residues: CASSPYQGDTQYF.

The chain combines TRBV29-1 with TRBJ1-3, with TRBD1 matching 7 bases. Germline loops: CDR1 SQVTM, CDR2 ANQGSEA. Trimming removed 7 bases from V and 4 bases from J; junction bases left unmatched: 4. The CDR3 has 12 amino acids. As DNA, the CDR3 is TGCAGCGCCAGGGGGTCCGGAAACACCATATATTTT. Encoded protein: CSARGSGNTIYF.

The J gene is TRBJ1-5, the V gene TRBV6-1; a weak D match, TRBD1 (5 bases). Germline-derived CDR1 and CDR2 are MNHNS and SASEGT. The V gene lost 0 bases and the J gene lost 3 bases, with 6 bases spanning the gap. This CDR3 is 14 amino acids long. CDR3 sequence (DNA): TGTGCCAGCAGTGAAGCGGGACTCAATCAGCCCCAGCATTTT. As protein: CASSEAGLNQPQHF.

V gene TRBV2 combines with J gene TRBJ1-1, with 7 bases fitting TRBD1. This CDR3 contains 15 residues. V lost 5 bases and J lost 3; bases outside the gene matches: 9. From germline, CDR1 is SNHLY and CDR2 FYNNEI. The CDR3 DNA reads TGTGCCAGCAGTACCCGAGACAGGGACGACACTGAAGCTTTCTTT. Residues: CASSTRDRDDTEAFF.

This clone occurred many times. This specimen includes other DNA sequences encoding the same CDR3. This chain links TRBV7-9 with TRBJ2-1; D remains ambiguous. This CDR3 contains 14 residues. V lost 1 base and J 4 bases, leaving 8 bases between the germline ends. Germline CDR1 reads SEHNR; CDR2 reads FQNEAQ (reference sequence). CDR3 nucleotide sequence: TGTGCCAGCAGCTTAGGCGGCGGATACAATGAGCAGTTCTTC. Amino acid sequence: CASSLGGGYNEQFF.

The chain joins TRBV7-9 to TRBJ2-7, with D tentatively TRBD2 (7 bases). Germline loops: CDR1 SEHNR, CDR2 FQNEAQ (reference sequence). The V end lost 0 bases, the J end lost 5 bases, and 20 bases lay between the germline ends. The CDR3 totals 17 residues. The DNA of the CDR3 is TGTGCCAGCAGCTTAGCTATGGGGGGGCAGATGGACCACGAGCAGTACTTC. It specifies CASSLAMGGQMDHEQYF. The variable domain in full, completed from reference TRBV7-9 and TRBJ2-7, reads DTGVSQNPRHKITKRGQNVTFRCDPISEHNRLYWYRQTLGQGPEFLTYFQNEAQLEKSRLLSDRFSAERPKGSFSTLEIQRTEQGDSAMYLCASSLAMGGQMDHEQYFGPGTRLTVT.

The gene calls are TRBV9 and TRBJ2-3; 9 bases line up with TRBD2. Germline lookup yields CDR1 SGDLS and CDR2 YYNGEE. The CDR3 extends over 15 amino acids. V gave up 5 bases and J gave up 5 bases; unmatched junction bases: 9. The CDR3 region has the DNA TGTGCCAGCAGTGTGACCCAGCGGGAGGTAGATACGCAGTATTTT. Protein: CASSVTQREVDTQYF.

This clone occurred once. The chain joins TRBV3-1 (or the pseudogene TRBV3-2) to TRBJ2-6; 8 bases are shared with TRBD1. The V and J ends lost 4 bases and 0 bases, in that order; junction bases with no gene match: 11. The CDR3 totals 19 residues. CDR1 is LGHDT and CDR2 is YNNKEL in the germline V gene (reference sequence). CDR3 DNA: TGTGCCAGCAGCCGAAGATACACAGGGGGACCCTCTGGGGCCAACGTCCTGACTTTC. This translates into CASSRRYTGGPSGANVLTF.

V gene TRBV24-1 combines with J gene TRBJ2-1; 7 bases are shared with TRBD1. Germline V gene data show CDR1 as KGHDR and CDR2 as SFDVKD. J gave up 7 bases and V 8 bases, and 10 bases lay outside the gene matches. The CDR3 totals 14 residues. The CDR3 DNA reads TGTGCCACCAACGGGACAGCTAGTAGGAATGAGCAGTTCTTC. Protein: CATNGTASRNEQFF.

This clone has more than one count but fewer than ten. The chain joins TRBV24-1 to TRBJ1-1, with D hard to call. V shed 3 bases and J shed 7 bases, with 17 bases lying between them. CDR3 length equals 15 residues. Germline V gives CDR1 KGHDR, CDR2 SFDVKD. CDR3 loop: CATSDESRDGCEAFF. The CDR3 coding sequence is TGTGCCACCAGTGATGAGAGCCGCGACGGGTGTGAAGCTTTCTTT.

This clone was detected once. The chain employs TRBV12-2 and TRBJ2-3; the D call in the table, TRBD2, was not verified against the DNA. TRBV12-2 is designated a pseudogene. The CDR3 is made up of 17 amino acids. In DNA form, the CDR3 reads TGTGCAAGTCGCTTAAGCGGGAGGCTGTCTAGCACAGATACGCAGTATTTT. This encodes CASRLSGRLSSTDTQYF.